The TCR beta chain under discussion was sequenced for a study of blood T cell repertoires in COVID-19. Overall study context: The United States, Italy and Spain supplied acute and convalescent COVID-19 samples. T cells, B-cell-depleted T cells, or PBMCs supplied cDNA or gDNA.

All enrollees were roughly 18 to 89 years old and from roughly 26 US areas. Per the original methods: Nucleated cell number was recorded as an estimate derived from reference gene primer amplification. The repertoire was sequenced with immunoSEQ multiplex PCR; TCRdb's copy has only in-frame clones and lacks some. D and trimming were read from the DNA, whereas the V and J calls and clone size are those reported in that table. The table includes fewer than 350,000 clones, about nine tenths detected once. The germline V gene has CDR1 MGHRA and CDR2 YSYEKL. There are 20 residues in the CDR3. V was pared by 2 bases and J by 0 bases, with 16 bases of the junction left unmatched.

This chain joins TRBV4-1 and TRBJ2-3; 8 bases line up with TRBD2. The material sequenced was PBMCs or T cells enriched from blood (not recorded which). This sequence was found in a woman aged 40-49 years who had recovered from COVID-19. CDR3 nucleotide sequence: TGCGCCAGCAGCCAATTTTATCGGGGGGGGTCACTCTATAGCACAGATACGCAGTATTTT. The encoded protein is CASSQFYRGGSLYSTDTQYF.